This record looks at one TCR beta chain sequence and its context. Extracted RNA was reverse transcribed, and the resulting cDNA served as sequencing template. The table came from immunoSEQ multiplex PCR; TCRdb's copy has only in-frame clones and leaves some out. The repertoire consists of roughly 150,000 clones, with around 50% occurring once and the leading ten covering less than 20%. The treatment here: oral pan-JAK inhibitor, 5-10 mg twice daily. These data come from a study of CD8+ T cells in alopecia areata. Germline V lookup: CDR1 SQVTM, CDR2 ANQGSEA. This CDR3 contains 13 residues. V was clipped by 4 bases and J by 3 bases, with 13 bases between them.

The clonotype comes from a human donor with alopecia areata. This rearrangement joins TRBV29-1 to TRBJ2-7, with D maybe TRBD1 (6 bases). The specimen comprised CD8+ T cells sorted from blood, sampled at week 4, from a patient treated with tofacitinib. Here the CDR3 reads CSVGGQLIYEQYF. The CDR3 nucleotides are TGCAGCGTTGGAGGACAGCTCATCTACGAGCAGTACTTC.